This is a list of T cell receptor beta chains from one sample in a study of blood T cell repertoires in COVID-19. Sequencing used immunoSEQ multiplex PCR; TCRdb keeps in-frame clones, though not all of them. Altogether under 350,000 clones are present, over 85% being singletons, with the ten largest covering 1.8%. The sequenced material came from peripheral blood. The receptors here all came from a woman in her twenties or thirties with COVID-19, enrolled during active disease. Both conserved end residues are part of each CDR3. A D gene is named only where the DNA matches it firmly. Not all rows give a size; the values are once, few, many and, for expanded clones, a class.

few | TRBJ1-1 | TRBV2 | . | CASSGLLRNTEAFF | TGTGCCAGCAGTGGCCTCCTCAGGAACACTGAAGCTTTCTTT
. | TRBJ1-3 | TRBV12-3/TRBV12-4 | . | CASSNVDTIYF | TGTGCCAGCAGCAATGTTGACACCATATATTTT
. | TRBJ2-5 | TRBV14 | TRBD2 | CASSPAGVYQETQYF | TGTGCCAGCAGCCCAGCGGGAGTGTACCAAGAGACCCAGTACTTC
. | TRBJ1-5 | TRBV7-2 | TRBD1 | CASSPEDRLSNQPQHF | TGTGCCAGCAGCCCTGAGGACAGGCTTTCCAATCAGCCCCAGCATTTT
. | TRBJ1-5 | TRBV6-2/TRBV6-3 | . | CASSLVAARGNQPQHF | TGTGCCAGCAGTTTGGTGGCAGCCCGGGGGAATCAGCCCCAGCATTTT
. | TRBJ2-1 | TRBV11-3 | TRBD2 | CASSFTSGGAGEQFF | TGTGCCAGCAGCTTTACTAGCGGGGGGGCCGGGGAGCAGTTCTTC
. | TRBJ1-1 | TRBV6-5 | . | CASKLRGGTEAFF | TGTGCCAGCAAACTTAGGGGAGGCACTGAAGCTTTCTTT
. | TRBJ1-1 | TRBV27 | . | CASSFSGLMNTEAFF | TGTGCCAGCTCCTTCTCAGGGCTTATGAACACTGAAGCTTTCTTT
once | TRBJ1-5 | TRBV6-5 | TRBD1 | CASSLAGGSNQPQHF | TGTGCCAGCAGTTTGGCAGGGGGTAGCAATCAGCCCCAGCATTTT
. | TRBJ1-2 | TRBV19 | . | CASSISDGAGFRYGYTF | TGTGCCAGTAGTATTAGTGATGGGGCCGGCTTTAGGTATGGCTACACCTTC
. | TRBJ2-2 | TRBV3-1/TRBV3-2 | TRBD2 | CASRYLAGGTNTGELFF | TGTGCCAGCAGATACTTAGCGGGGGGGACGAACACCGGGGAGCTGTTTTTT
few | TRBJ1-5 | TRBV2 | . | CASSERGGGNQPQHF | TGTGCCAGCAGTGAACGGGGAGGGGGGAATCAGCCCCAGCATTTT
. | TRBJ2-7 | TRBV27 | . | CASSPRGAHYEQYF | TGTGCCAGCAGTCCCAGGGGGGCCCACTACGAGCAGTACTTC
. | TRBJ2-5 | TRBV2 | TRBD2 | CASYSGLAETQYF | TGTGCCAGTTACTCAGGACTAGCAGAGACCCAGTACTTC
. | TRBJ1-3 | TRBV3-1/TRBV3-2 | . | CASSQGQSGNTIYF | TGTGCCAGCAGCCAAGGACAGTCTGGAAACACCATATATTTT
. | TRBJ2-3 | TRBV4-2 | TRBD2 | CASSPSEAGGVTDTQYF | TGTGCCAGCAGCCCCTCGGAAGCGGGGGGGGTGACAGATACGCAGTATTTT
. | TRBJ1-2 | TRBV5-1 | . | CASSFTGQREVSYTF | TGCGCCAGCAGCTTCACCGGACAGCGAGAGGTTAGCTACACCTTC
. | TRBJ1-2 | TRBV3-1/TRBV3-2 | . | CASSQAEGGYTF | TGTGCCAGCAGCCAAGCGGAGGGTGGCTACACCTTC
. | TRBJ1-2 | TRBV29-1 | . | CSVEEEGGSYTF | TGCAGCGTTGAAGAAGAAGGGGGAAGCTACACCTTC
. | TRBJ2-3 | TRBV3-1/TRBV3-2 | TRBD1 | CASSRETGSDTQYF | TGTGCCAGCAGCCGAGAGACAGGGTCGGATACGCAGTATTTT
few | TRBJ1-5 | TRBV2 | . | CASSDIDNQPQHF | TGTGCCAGCAGTGACATAGACAATCAGCCCCAGCATTTT
. | TRBJ2-7 | TRBV5-1 | . | CASSIQGWDEQYF | TGCGCCAGCAGCATACAGGGATGGGACGAGCAGTACTTC
. | TRBJ1-4 | TRBV6-5 | TRBD1 | CASSIRDSNEKLFF | TGTGCCAGCAGTATCCGGGACAGTAATGAAAAACTGTTTTTT
. | TRBJ1-2 | TRBV6-5 | . | CASSYRDQAYGYTF | TGTGCCAGCAGTTACCGTGATCAGGCCTATGGCTACACCTTC
. | TRBJ1-5 | TRBV2 | TRBD1 | CASSGTGAQPQHF | TGTGCCAGCTCCGGGACAGGGGCTCAGCCCCAGCATTTT
. | TRBJ2-3 | TRBV2 | . | CASSRGLYTDTQYF | TGTGCCAGCAGCCGGGGACTCTACACAGATACGCAGTATTTT
. | TRBJ1-5 | TRBV18 | TRBD1 | CASSPLGTGLNQPQHF | TGTGCCAGCTCACCACTTGGGACAGGCCTCAATCAGCCCCAGCATTTT
. | TRBJ1-1 | TRBV2 | TRBD1 | CASSVEGARTEAFF | TGTGCCAGCAGTGTGGAGGGGGCGAGAACTGAAGCTTTCTTT
. | TRBJ1-2 | TRBV29-1 | . | CSVGQGYGYTF | TGCAGCGTTGGGCAGGGTTATGGCTACACCTTC
once | TRBJ2-1 | TRBV9 | TRBD1 | CASSVTGNNEQFF | TGTGCCAGCAGCGTGACAGGGAACAATGAGCAGTTCTTC
. | TRBJ1-6 | TRBV4-1 | . | CASSQVGSETPLHF | TGCGCCAGCAGCCAAGTTGGGTCGGAGACACCCCTCCACTTT
. | TRBJ2-3 | TRBV28 | TRBD2 | CASSFGAGGYTDTQYF | TGTGCCAGCAGTTTCGGGGCGGGGGGCTACACAGATACGCAGTATTTT
. | TRBJ2-3 | TRBV9 | TRBD2 | CASSAYGGATDTQYF | TGTGCCAGCAGCGCCTACGGGGGGGCCACAGATACGCAGTATTTT
. | TRBJ1-2 | TRBV5-3 | . | CARSLRPTGRWRGYTF | TGTGCCAGAAGCCTTAGACCGACAGGACGCTGGCGTGGCTACACCTTC
. | TRBJ1-5 | TRBV7-2 | . | CASSLGTLQGNQPQHF | TGTGCCAGCAGCTTGGGGACACTTCAGGGCAATCAGCCCCAGCATTTT
. | TRBJ1-2 | TRBV19 | TRBD1 | CASTPTGDGYTF | TGTGCCAGTACCCCGACAGGGGATGGCTACACCTTC
. | TRBJ1-2 | TRBV18 | TRBD1 | CASSSGQESYGYTF | TGTGCCAGCTCATCGGGACAGGAATCCTATGGCTACACCTTC
. | TRBJ1-1 | TRBV9 | . | CASSPDPAGTEAFF | TGTGCCAGCAGCCCCGACCCAGCGGGTACTGAAGCTTTCTTT
. | TRBJ1-1 | TRBV3-1/TRBV3-2 | TRBD1 | CASSRTTGVPEAFF | TGTGCCAGCAGCCGAACGACAGGGGTCCCCGAAGCTTTCTTT
. | TRBJ2-2 | TRBV7-9 | TRBD2 | CASSDQTGGTGELFF | TGTGCCAGCAGCGACCAGACGGGGGGCACCGGGGAGCTGTTTTTT
once | TRBJ1-5 | TRBV4-3 | . | CASSWSRDEGQPQHF | TGCGCCAGCAGCTGGAGCAGGGATGAAGGTCAGCCCCAGCATTTT